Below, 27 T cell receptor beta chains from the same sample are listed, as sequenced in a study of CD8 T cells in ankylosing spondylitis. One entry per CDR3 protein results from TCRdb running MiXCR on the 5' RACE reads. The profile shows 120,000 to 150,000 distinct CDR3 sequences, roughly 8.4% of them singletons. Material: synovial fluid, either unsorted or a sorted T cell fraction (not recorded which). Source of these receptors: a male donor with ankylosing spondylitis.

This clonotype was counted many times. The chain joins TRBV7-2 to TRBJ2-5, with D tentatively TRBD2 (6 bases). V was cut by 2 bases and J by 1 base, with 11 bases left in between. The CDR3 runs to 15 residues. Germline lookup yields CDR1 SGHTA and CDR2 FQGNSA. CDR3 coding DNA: TGTGCCAGCAGCTTAACGCTCGGGGGCCAAGAGACCCAGTACTTC. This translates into CASSLTLGGQETQYF.

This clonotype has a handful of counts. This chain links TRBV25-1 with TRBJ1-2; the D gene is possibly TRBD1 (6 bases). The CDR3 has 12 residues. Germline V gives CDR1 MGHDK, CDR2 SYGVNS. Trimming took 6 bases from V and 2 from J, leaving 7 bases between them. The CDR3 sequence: CASRGQNYGYTF. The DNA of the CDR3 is TGTGCCAGCAGAGGACAGAACTATGGCTACACCTTC.

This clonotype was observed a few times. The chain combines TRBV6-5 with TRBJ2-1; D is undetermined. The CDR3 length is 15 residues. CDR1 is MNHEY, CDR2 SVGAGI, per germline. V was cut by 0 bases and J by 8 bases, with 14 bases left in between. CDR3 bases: TGTGCCAGCAGTTACTCGCTAACAAGTATGGATGAGCAGTTCTTC. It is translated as CASSYSLTSMDEQFF.

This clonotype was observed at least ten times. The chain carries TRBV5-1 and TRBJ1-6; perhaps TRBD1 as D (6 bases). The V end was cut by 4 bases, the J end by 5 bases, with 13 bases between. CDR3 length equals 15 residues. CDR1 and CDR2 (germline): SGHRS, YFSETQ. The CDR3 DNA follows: TGCGCCAGCAGCGCGGTCCCAGGGGATAATTCACCCCTCCACTTT. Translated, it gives CASSAVPGDNSPLHF.

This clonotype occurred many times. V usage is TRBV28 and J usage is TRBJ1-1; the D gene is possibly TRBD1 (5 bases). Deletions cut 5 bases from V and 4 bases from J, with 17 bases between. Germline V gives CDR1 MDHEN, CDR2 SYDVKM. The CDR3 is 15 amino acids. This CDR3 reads CASSLGAGWVTEAFF. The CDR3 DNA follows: TGTGCCAGCAGTCTTGGGGCAGGGTGGGTCACTGAAGCTTTCTTT.

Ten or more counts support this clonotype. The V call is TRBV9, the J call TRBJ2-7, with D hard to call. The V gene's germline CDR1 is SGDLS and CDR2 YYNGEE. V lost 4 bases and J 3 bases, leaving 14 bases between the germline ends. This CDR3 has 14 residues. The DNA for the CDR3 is TGTGCCAGCAGCCCGGGTAACGGCCGCTACGAGCAGTACTTC. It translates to CASSPGNGRYEQYF.

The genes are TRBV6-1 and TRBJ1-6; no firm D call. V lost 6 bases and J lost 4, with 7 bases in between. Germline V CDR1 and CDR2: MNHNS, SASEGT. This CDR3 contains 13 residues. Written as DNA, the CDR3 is TGTGCCAGCAGGGGAGTTTATAATTCACCCCTCCACTTT. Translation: CASRGVYNSPLHF.

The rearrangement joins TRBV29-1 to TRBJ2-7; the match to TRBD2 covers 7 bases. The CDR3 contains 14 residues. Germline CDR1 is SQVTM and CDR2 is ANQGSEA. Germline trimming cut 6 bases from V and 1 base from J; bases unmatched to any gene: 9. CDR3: CSVGGEGLSYEQYF. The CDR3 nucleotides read TGCAGCGTCGGAGGGGAGGGACTGTCCTACGAGCAGTACTTC.

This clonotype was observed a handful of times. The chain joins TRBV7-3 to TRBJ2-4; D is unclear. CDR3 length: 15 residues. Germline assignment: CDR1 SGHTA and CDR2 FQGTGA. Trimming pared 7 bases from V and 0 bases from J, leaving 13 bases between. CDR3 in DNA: TGTGCCAGCATCGCACGCAGTATAGCCAAAAACATTCAGTACTTC. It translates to CASIARSIAKNIQYF. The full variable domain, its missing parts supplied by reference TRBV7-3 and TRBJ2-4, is GAGVSQTPSNKVTEKGKYVELRCDPISGHTALYWYRQSLGQGPEFLIYFQGTGAADDSGLPNDRFFAVRPEGSVSTLKIQRTERGDSAVYLCASIARSIAKNIQYFGAGTRLSVL.

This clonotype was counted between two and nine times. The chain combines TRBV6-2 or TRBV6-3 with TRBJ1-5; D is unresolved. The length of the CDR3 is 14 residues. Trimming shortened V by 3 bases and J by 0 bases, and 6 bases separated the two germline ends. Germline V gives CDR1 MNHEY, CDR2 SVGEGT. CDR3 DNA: TGTGCCAGCAGTTATTACAATAGCAATCAGCCCCAGCATTTT. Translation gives CASSYYNSNQPQHF.

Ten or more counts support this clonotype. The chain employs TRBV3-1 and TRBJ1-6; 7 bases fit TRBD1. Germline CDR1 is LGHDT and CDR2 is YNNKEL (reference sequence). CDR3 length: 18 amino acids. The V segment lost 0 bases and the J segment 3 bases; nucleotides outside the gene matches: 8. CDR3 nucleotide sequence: TGTGCCAGCAGCCAAGATCCCTCACGACAGGGCTATAATTCACCCCTCCACTTT. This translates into CASSQDPSRQGYNSPLHF.

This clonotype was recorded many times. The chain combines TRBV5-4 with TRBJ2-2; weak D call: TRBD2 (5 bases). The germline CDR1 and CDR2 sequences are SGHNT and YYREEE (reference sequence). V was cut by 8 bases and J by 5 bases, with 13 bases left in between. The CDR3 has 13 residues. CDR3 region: CASRGSWTGELFF. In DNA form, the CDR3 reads TGTGCCAGTCGGGGTTCTTGGACCGGGGAGCTGTTTTTT.

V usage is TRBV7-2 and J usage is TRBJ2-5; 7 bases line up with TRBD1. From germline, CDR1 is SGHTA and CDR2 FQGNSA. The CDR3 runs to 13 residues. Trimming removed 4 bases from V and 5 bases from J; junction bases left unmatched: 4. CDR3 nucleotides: TGTGCCAGCAGCTCCGGACAGGCCGAGACCCAGTACTTC. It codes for CASSSGQAETQYF.

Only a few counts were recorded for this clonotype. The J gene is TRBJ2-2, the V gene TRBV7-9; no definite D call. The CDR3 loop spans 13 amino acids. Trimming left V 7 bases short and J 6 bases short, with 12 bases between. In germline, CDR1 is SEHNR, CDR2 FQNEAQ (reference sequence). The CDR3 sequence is CASTPTGSGELFF. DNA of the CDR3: TGTGCCAGCACACCTACGGGTTCCGGGGAGCTGTTTTTT.

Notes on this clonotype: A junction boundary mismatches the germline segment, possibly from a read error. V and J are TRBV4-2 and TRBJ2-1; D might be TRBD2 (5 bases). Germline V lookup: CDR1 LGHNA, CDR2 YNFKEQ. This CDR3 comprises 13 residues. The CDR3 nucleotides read TGTGCCATCAGCCCCGGACTCCACAATGAGCAGTTCTTC. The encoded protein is CAISPGLHNEQFF.

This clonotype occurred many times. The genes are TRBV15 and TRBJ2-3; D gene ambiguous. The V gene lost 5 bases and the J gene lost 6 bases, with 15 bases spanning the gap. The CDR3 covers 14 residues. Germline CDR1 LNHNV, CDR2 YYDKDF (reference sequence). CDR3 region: CATSRQVIGDTQYF. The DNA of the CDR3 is TGTGCCACCAGCCGGCAAGTGATCGGGGATACGCAGTATTTT.

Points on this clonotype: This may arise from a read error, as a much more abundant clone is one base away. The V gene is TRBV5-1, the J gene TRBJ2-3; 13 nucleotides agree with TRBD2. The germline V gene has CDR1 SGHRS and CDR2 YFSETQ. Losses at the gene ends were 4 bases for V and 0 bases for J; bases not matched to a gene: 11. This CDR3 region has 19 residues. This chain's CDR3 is CASSRNGLAGACSTDTQYF. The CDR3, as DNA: TGCGCCAGCAGCCGCAACGGACTAGCGGGGGCCTGTAGCACAGATACGCAGTATTTT.

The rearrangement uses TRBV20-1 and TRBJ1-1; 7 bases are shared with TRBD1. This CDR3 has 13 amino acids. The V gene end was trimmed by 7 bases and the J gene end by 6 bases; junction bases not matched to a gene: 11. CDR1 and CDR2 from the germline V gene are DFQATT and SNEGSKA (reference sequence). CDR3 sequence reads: CSVSSYRGSEAFF. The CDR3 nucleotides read TGCAGTGTCTCATCGTACAGGGGATCTGAAGCTTTCTTT.

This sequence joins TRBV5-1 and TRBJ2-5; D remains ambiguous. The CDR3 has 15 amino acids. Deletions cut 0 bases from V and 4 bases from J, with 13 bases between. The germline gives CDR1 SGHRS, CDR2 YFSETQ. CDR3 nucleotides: TGCGCCAGCAGCTTGGCCGAAAGCCTCCGAGAGACCCAGTACTTC. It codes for CASSLAESLRETQYF.

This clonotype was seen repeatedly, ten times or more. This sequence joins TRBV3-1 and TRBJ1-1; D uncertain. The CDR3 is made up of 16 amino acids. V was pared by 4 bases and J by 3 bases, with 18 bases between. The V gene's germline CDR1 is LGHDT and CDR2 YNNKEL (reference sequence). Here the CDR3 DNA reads TGTGCCAGCAGCCGATATTCCCGACGAATATACACTGAAGCTTTCTTT. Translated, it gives CASSRYSRRIYTEAFF.

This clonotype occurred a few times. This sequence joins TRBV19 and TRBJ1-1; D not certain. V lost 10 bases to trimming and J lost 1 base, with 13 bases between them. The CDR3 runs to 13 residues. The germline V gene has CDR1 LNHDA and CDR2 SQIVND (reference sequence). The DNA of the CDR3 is TGTGCCACAACCCCCTGGGGGAACACTGAAGCTTTCTTT. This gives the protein CATTPWGNTEAFF.

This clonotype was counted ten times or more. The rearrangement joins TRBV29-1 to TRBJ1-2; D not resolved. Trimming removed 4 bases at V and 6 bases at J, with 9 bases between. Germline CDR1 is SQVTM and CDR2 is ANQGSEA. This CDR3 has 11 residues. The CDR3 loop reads CSVGEVNGYTF. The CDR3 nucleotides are TGCAGCGTTGGGGAGGTCAATGGCTACACCTTC.

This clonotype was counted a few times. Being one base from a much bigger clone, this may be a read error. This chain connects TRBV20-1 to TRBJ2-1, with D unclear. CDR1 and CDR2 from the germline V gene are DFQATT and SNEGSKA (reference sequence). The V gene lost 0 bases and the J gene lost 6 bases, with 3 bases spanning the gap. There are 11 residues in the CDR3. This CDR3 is CSARDFNEQFF. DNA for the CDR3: TGCAGTGCTAGAGACTTCAATGAGCAGTTCTTC.

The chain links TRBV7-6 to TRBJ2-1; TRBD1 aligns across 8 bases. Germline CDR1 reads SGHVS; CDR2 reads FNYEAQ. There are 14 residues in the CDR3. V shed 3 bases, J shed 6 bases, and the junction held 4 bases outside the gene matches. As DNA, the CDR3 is TGTGCCAGCAGCTTGACAGGGGCGGGCAATGAGCAGTTCTTC. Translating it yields CASSLTGAGNEQFF.

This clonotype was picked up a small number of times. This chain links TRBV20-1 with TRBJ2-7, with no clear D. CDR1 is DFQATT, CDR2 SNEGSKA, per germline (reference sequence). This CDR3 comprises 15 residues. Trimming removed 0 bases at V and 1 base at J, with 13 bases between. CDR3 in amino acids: CSARDVSSLSYEQYF. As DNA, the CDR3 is TGCAGTGCTAGAGACGTCAGTTCCCTTTCCTACGAGCAGTACTTC.

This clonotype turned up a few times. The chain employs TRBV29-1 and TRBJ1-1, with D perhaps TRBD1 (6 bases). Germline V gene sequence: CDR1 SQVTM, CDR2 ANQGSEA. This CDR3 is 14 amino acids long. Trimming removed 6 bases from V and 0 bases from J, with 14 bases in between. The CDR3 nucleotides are TGCAGCGTCGTCTCCACAGGGTTGAACACTGAAGCTTTCTTT. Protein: CSVVSTGLNTEAFF.

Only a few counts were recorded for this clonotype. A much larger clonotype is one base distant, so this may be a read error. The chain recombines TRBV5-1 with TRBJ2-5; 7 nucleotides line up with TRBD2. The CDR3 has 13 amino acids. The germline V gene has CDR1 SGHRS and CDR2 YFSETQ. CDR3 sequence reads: CASSFGAGENQYF. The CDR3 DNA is TGCGCCAGCAGCTTCGGGGCGGGGGAGAACCAGTACTTC.